These 21 T cell receptor beta chains share one sample of origin, sequenced in a study of cytomegalovirus exposure and HLA in healthy donors. Sequencing was performed with immunoSEQ multiplex PCR; in TCRdb, only in-frame clones are kept and a portion is missing. The table has hundreds of thousands of clones, 88% seen once. Material: PBMCs. These receptors all come from a woman under 30 in good health and CMV-seronegative.

The rearrangement uses TRBV6-1 and TRBJ2-7; TRBD1 might be the D (6 bases). This CDR3 has 12 amino acids. The germline V gene encodes CDR1 MNHNS and CDR2 SASEGT. Trimming removed 8 bases from V and 0 bases from J, with 8 bases in between. The CDR3: CASRTASYEQYF. The CDR3 bases are TGTGCCAGCCGGACAGCCTCCTACGAGCAGTACTTC.

This clone showed up just once. The rearrangement uses TRBV10-1 and TRBJ2-1; 10 nucleotides match TRBD2. CDR1 and CDR2 (germline): WNHNN, SYGVQD (reference sequence). CDR3 length equals 14 residues. The ends lost 10 bases at V and 2 bases at J; junction bases unmatched: 5. In nucleotides, the CDR3 is TGCGCCATCTACGGACTAGCGGCCTACAATGAGCAGTTCTTC. Protein product: CAIYGLAAYNEQFF.

DNA for the CDR3: TGTGCCAGCAGGTCCGGGACTAGCGGGAGTGAGCAGTTCTTC. Amino acids: CASRSGTSGSEQFF. V usage is TRBV2 and J usage is TRBJ2-1; TRBD2 agrees at 14 bases. CDR1 is SNHLY and CDR2 is FYNNEI in the germline V gene. The CDR3 contains 14 residues. J was trimmed by 9 bases and V by 6 bases; bases with no gene match: 4.

The rearrangement uses TRBV7-9 and TRBJ2-7; 7 bases line up with TRBD1. This CDR3 is 15 amino acids long. The V segment lost 5 bases and the J segment 4 bases; nucleotides outside the gene matches: 11. Germline V gene lookup returns CDR1 SEHNR and CDR2 FQNEAQ (reference sequence). CDR3: CASSDGQASMYEQYF. DNA of the CDR3: TGTGCCAGCAGCGACGGACAGGCATCAATGTACGAGCAGTACTTC.

J is TRBJ1-1 and V is TRBV27; tentative D call: TRBD1 (5 bases). Looked up from germline, CDR1 is MNHEY and CDR2 is SMNVEV (reference sequence). The CDR3 is 15 amino acids. The V gene lost 6 bases and the J gene lost 4 bases, with 18 bases spanning the gap. In DNA, the CDR3 is TGTGCCAGCAGCCCTGCCCAGGGTTTATCCACTGAAGCTTTCTTT. Translating gives CASSPAQGLSTEAFF.

The sample holds a few counts of this clone. J is TRBJ2-2 and V is TRBV19, with D maybe TRBD1 (6 bases). The CDR3 runs 15 residues. The germline V and J ends were trimmed by 1 base and 7 bases, with 13 bases remaining between them. CDR1 and CDR2 from the germline V gene are LNHDA and SQIVND (reference sequence). This CDR3 is CASSIVQGTDGELFF. In DNA, the CDR3 is TGTGCCAGTAGTATAGTCCAGGGGACCGACGGGGAGCTGTTTTTT.

This chain uses TRBV30 with TRBJ2-3; 10 nucleotides agree with TRBD2. Germline-derived CDR1 and CDR2 are GTSNPN and SVGIG (reference sequence). CDR3 length: 15 amino acids. The ends lost 2 bases at V and 1 base at J; junction bases unmatched: 3. Here the CDR3 reads CAWSKGTSGTDTQYF. DNA for the CDR3: TGTGCCTGGAGTAAAGGGACTAGCGGCACAGATACGCAGTATTTT. The variable domain in full, with the rest retrieved from reference TRBV30 and TRBJ2-3, is SQTIHQWPATLVQPVGSPLSLECTVEGTSNPNLYWYRQAAGRGLQLLFYSVGIGQISSEVPQNLSASRPQDRQFILSSKKLLLSDSGFYLCAWSKGTSGTDTQYFGPGTRLTVL.

This clone came up once. The chain has TRBV28 and TRBJ1-2; 9 nucleotides line up with TRBD1. J gave up 5 bases and V 5 bases, and 6 bases lay outside the gene matches. Germline values: CDR1 MDHEN, CDR2 SYDVKM. This CDR3 is 14 amino acids long. The CDR3 nucleotides read TGTGCCAGCAGTCTACGACAGGGGGAGTATGGCTACACCTTC. Protein sequence: CASSLRQGEYGYTF.

V usage is TRBV7-2 and J usage is TRBJ2-2, with 8 nucleotides matching TRBD1. The CDR3 length is 15 residues. CDR1 SGHTA and CDR2 FQGNSA come from the germline V gene. J lost 5 bases, V lost 5 bases, and 7 bases had no gene match. The CDR3 region is CASSQGTGSTGELFF. CDR3 DNA: TGTGCCAGCAGCCAAGGGACAGGTTCTACCGGGGAGCTGTTTTTT.

The chain has TRBV4-1 and TRBJ2-1; 7 bases map to TRBD1. This CDR3 comprises 17 residues. Looked up from germline, CDR1 is MGHRA and CDR2 is YSYEKL. V was pared by 3 bases and J by 4 bases, with 12 bases of the junction left unmatched. The CDR3 nucleotides are TGCGCCAGCAGCCATGAGACAGGGCCAGGCTTTTACAATGAGCAGTTCTTC. Protein: CASSHETGPGFYNEQFF.

The gene calls are TRBV25-1 and TRBJ1-4; 8 bases are shared with TRBD1. The trim removed 5 bases at V and 7 bases at J, leaving 9 bases unmatched. The germline V gene has CDR1 MGHDK and CDR2 SYGVNS. The CDR3 length is 15 residues. In nucleotides, the CDR3 is TGTGCCAGCAGTTCCAACACGGGACAGGCTGAAAAACTGTTTTTT. Translating it yields CASSSNTGQAEKLFF.

The rearrangement uses TRBV18 and TRBJ2-1; D is unclear. The CDR3 has 11 amino acids. Deletions cut 2 bases from V and 8 bases from J, with 4 bases between. Germline loops: CDR1 KGHSH, CDR2 LQKENI. In DNA form, the CDR3 reads TGTGCCAGCTCACCATCGGATGAGCAGTTCTTC. Its translation: CASSPSDEQFF.

The V and J genes are TRBV4-3 and TRBJ2-5; 9 positions match TRBD2. Germline lookup yields CDR1 LGHNA and CDR2 YSLEER. The CDR3 length is 15 residues. V lost 3 bases to trimming and J lost 2 bases; unmatched junction nucleotides: 4. The CDR3 region has the DNA TGCGCCAGCAGCCAGGGTACTAGCGGGCAAGAGACCCAGTACTTC. Protein product: CASSQGTSGQETQYF.

This chain joins TRBV5-1 and TRBJ2-7; TRBD1 matches at 11 bases. Germline CDR1 is SGHRS and CDR2 is YFSETQ. This CDR3 is built from 16 residues. With 4 bases clipped from V and 4 bases from J, the junction kept 10 bases outside the gene matches. The CDR3 DNA reads as TGCGCCAGCAGCCCCTTGGCGGGACAGGGGGGATACGAGCAGTACTTC. Translation gives CASSPLAGQGGYEQYF.

This chain uses TRBV5-1 with TRBJ2-1; TRBD2 agrees at 15 bases. Germline values: CDR1 SGHRS, CDR2 YFSETQ. The V and J ends lost 0 bases and 5 bases, in that order; junction bases with no gene match: 15. The CDR3 contains 21 residues. The CDR3 reads CASSLGPGKGLAGGRDNEQFF. CDR3 DNA: TGCGCCAGCAGCTTGGGGCCGGGGAAGGGACTAGCGGGAGGTCGAGACAATGAGCAGTTCTTC.

J is TRBJ1-2 and V is TRBV2; D is possibly TRBD1 (5 bases). Per the germline V gene, CDR1 is SNHLY and CDR2 is FYNNEI. V was clipped by 7 bases and J by 6 bases, with 24 bases between them. The CDR3 loop spans 16 amino acids. The CDR3 region is CASTLRREGFRNGYTF. In DNA form, the CDR3 reads TGTGCCAGCACTCTCCGAAGGGAGGGGTTCAGAAATGGCTACACCTTC.

The chain combines TRBV11-2 with TRBJ2-7; weak D call: TRBD2 (5 bases). CDR1 SGHAT and CDR2 FQNNGV come from the germline V gene. This CDR3 has 14 amino acids. V gave up 1 base and J gave up 5 bases, with 12 bases separating them. The CDR3 is CASSLARGWNEQYF. DNA of the CDR3: TGTGCCAGCAGCTTAGCCCGGGGTTGGAACGAGCAGTACTTC.

This chain joins TRBV28 and TRBJ1-2, with TRBD1 matching 10 bases. V lost 6 bases to trimming and J lost 8 bases; unmatched junction nucleotides: 9. CDR1 is MDHEN, CDR2 SYDVKM, per germline. The CDR3 runs 14 residues. The CDR3 DNA is TGTGCCAGCAGGACCGGGACAGGGGTCGGCGGCTACACCTTC. Protein: CASRTGTGVGGYTF.

The chain has TRBV5-1 and TRBJ1-1, with a weak D call TRBD1 (6 bases). V lost 4 bases and J lost 4, with 14 bases in between. The CDR3 is 14 amino acids. The germline gives CDR1 SGHRS, CDR2 YFSETQ. CDR3 sequence (DNA): TGCGCCAGCAGCAGGGGGGGGGAGATCACTGAAGCTTTCTTT. This sequence encodes CASSRGGEITEAFF. The complete variable domain, with remaining parts taken from reference TRBV5-1 and TRBJ1-1, reads KAGVTQTPRYLIKTRGQQVTLSCSPISGHRSVSWYQQTPGQGLQFLFEYFSETQRNKGNFPGRFSGRQFSNSRSEMNVSTLELGDSALYLCASSRGGEITEAFFGQGTRLTVV.

The rearrangement joins TRBV11-3 to TRBJ2-3, with TRBD2 identical over 8 bases. This CDR3 is built from 15 residues. Germline CDR1 and CDR2: SGHNT and YENEEA. The V segment lost 5 bases and the J segment 5 bases; nucleotides outside the gene matches: 9. The CDR3 coding sequence is TGTGCCAGCAGCCCCCAGGGCCTAGCGGGAGATACGCAGTATTTT. Translated, it gives CASSPQGLAGDTQYF.

The genes are TRBV28 and TRBJ2-1; TRBD2 matches at 8 bases. Germline V gene data show CDR1 as MDHEN and CDR2 as SYDVKM. This CDR3 has 12 residues. Trimming at V came to 4 bases and at J to 10 bases, leaving 3 bases not matched to a gene. The CDR3 sequence is CASSSLAGEQFF. CDR3 coding DNA: TGTGCCAGCAGTTCTTTAGCGGGAGAGCAGTTCTTC.